The 18 T cell receptor beta chains below come from one sample, sequenced in a study of vaccination effects on CD4 cells after COVID-19. Their antigen targets remain unknown. CD4+ T cells specific for antigen were expanded with viral peptide pools by the ViraFEST assay before sequencing. Having been cultured for about 10 days, the cells underwent CD4+ T cell isolation. PCR confirmed that the person was infected with SARS-CoV-2 between March and December 2020. The assay was immunoSEQ multiplex PCR, and TCRdb's table has in-frame clones only and misses some. This table has more than 15,000 clones, approximately 74% appearing once. This specimen was CD4+ T cells from PBMCs cultured with SARS-CoV-2 spike peptides, taken before COVID-19 vaccination. These receptors were taken from a human donor who had a prior SARS-CoV-2 infection.

The chain recombines TRBV2 with TRBJ1-5; D call uncertain. CDR3 length: 14 residues. Trimming stripped 6 bases from V and 7 bases from J, with 16 bases between. Germline V lookup: CDR1 SNHLY, CDR2 FYNNEI. Here the CDR3 reads CASSERTGEQPQHF. CDR3 coding DNA: TGTGCCAGCAGCGAACGAACGGGAGAACAGCCCCAGCATTTT.

This clone is a singleton in its sample. The rearrangement links TRBV20-1 to TRBJ2-3, with 8 bases lining up with TRBD1. CDR1 is DFQATT, CDR2 SNEGSKA, per germline (reference sequence). The CDR3 length is 14 residues. The trim removed 3 bases at V and 6 bases at J, leaving 8 bases unmatched. The CDR3 DNA reads TGCAGTGCTAGTTTCGGACAGGGTTTGGATACGCAGTATTTT. Encoded protein: CSASFGQGLDTQYF.

The chain carries TRBV2 and TRBJ1-2; D unclear. V was cut by 7 bases and J by 3 bases, with 12 bases left in between. This CDR3 has 13 amino acids. CDR1 and CDR2 from the germline V gene are SNHLY and FYNNEI. As DNA, the CDR3 is TGTGCCAGCACGGGCAGGCCATACTATGGCTACACCTTC. Amino acid sequence: CASTGRPYYGYTF.

The V and J genes are TRBV2 and TRBJ2-3; 7 nucleotides agree with TRBD1. There are 15 residues in the CDR3. The germline gives CDR1 SNHLY, CDR2 FYNNEI. Trimming took 4 bases from V and 1 from J; bases not matched to a gene: 5. DNA for the CDR3: TGTGCCAGCAGTGGGCCTGGACAGGGCACAGATACGCAGTATTTT. Its translation is CASSGPGQGTDTQYF. Full variable domain (rest looked up from reference TRBV2 and TRBJ2-3): EPEVTQTPSHQVTQMGQEVILRCVPISNHLYFYWYRQILGQKVEFLVSFYNNEISEKSEIFDDQFSVERPDGSNFTLKIRSTKLEDSAMYFCASSGPGQGTDTQYFGPGTRLTVL.

J is TRBJ1-6 and V is TRBV3-1 (or the pseudogene TRBV3-2); D uncertain. Deletions cut 4 bases from V and 7 bases from J, with 14 bases between. This CDR3 spans 15 amino acids. The germline V gene encodes CDR1 LGHDT and CDR2 YNNKEL (reference sequence). The CDR3 is CASSPSRSLNSPLHF. CDR3 DNA sequence: TGTGCCAGCAGCCCCAGCAGGAGCCTCAATTCACCCCTCCACTTT.

This chain joins TRBV7-9 and TRBJ1-1; D may be TRBD1 (6 bases). Germline CDR1 and CDR2: SEHNR and FQNEAQ (reference sequence). This CDR3 is 13 amino acids long. Trimming took off 3 bases at V and 3 bases at J, with 8 bases between the two ends. The CDR3 reads CASSFYRDTEAFF. CDR3 nucleotide sequence: TGTGCCAGCAGCTTTTACAGGGACACTGAAGCTTTCTTT.

This chain connects TRBV4-1 to TRBJ2-4; D is uncertain. CDR3 length: 14 amino acids. Looked up from germline, CDR1 is MGHRA and CDR2 is YSYEKL. The V end lost 0 bases, the J end lost 7 bases, and 10 bases lay between the germline ends. CDR3 coding DNA: TGCGCCAGCAGCCAAGATGAGACTGAGAACATTCAGTACTTC. It yields the protein CASSQDETENIQYF.

This sequence joins TRBV5-1 and TRBJ2-7, with 7 bases matching TRBD2. This CDR3 has 12 amino acids. Germline trimming cut 4 bases from V and 4 bases from J; bases unmatched to any gene: 2. Looked up from germline, CDR1 is SGHRS and CDR2 is YFSETQ. The CDR3 here is CASSPGRYEQYF. The CDR3 DNA reads TGCGCCAGCAGCCCCGGGAGGTACGAGCAGTACTTC.

This clone has only a few counts. The V call is TRBV7-3, the J call TRBJ2-2; 8 bases line up with TRBD2. CDR3 length equals 20 residues. CDR1 is SGHTA and CDR2 is FQGTGA in the germline V gene. The J segment lost 1 base and the V segment lost 1 base, leaving 14 bases of the junction unmatched. The CDR3 DNA reads as TGTGCCAGCAGCTTAAAGGCTAACGCGGCGGGAGGCCTGAACACCGGGGAGCTGTTTTTT. Translated, it gives CASSLKANAAGGLNTGELFF.

The chain couples TRBV19 to TRBJ1-2; D unresolved. The CDR3 length is 13 residues. The ends were cut back, 5 bases at V and 3 bases at J, with 10 bases in the middle. Germline V gives CDR1 LNHDA, CDR2 SQIVND (reference sequence). CDR3 protein: CASSFGRHYGYTF. The CDR3 coding sequence is TGTGCCAGTAGTTTCGGACGGCACTATGGCTACACCTTC.

The chain links TRBV7-2 to TRBJ1-2; possibly TRBD1 for D (6 bases). V lost 1 base and J 7 bases, leaving 19 bases between the germline ends. Per germline, CDR1 SGHTA and CDR2 FQGNSA. CDR3 length equals 16 residues. CDR3 protein: CASSLDVFVGASGYTF. DNA of the CDR3: TGTGCCAGCAGCTTAGATGTTTTCGTGGGGGCGAGTGGCTACACCTTC.

This clone was detected a few times. The chain has TRBV25-1 and TRBJ1-3; D is unclear. V was trimmed by 2 bases and J by 2 bases, leaving 10 bases between them. Germline lookup yields CDR1 MGHDK and CDR2 SYGVNS. The CDR3 consists of 15 residues. This CDR3 reads CASSEDALTGNTIYF. CDR3 sequence (DNA): TGTGCCAGCAGTGAAGATGCCCTAACTGGAAACACCATATATTTT.

V gene TRBV7-3 combines with J gene TRBJ1-5; D is uncertain. The CDR3 has 13 amino acids. Trimming removed 2 bases from V and 8 bases from J, with 10 bases in between. Germline CDR1 SGHTA, CDR2 FQGTGA. The CDR3: CASSLSLGEPQHF. CDR3 DNA: TGTGCCAGCAGCTTATCATTGGGTGAGCCCCAGCATTTT.

V gene TRBV19 combines with J gene TRBJ2-6; D is uncertain. The CDR3 sequence is 17 residues long. V lost 4 bases to trimming and J lost 0 bases, with 13 bases between them. Germline V CDR1 and CDR2: LNHDA, SQIVND (reference sequence). The CDR3 reads CASSTGRPHSGANVLTF. The CDR3 nucleotides are TGTGCCAGTAGTACCGGCAGGCCTCACTCTGGGGCCAACGTCCTGACTTTC.

V is TRBV5-5 and J is TRBJ1-5; D not certain. The CDR3 length is 18 residues. The germline V gene encodes CDR1 SGHKS and CDR2 YYEKEE (reference sequence). Trimming removed 0 bases from V and 0 bases from J, with 16 bases in between. The CDR3 DNA follows: TGTGCCAGCAGCTTGGTCACTCCAGGATTTTATAGCAATCAGCCCCAGCATTTT. This translates into CASSLVTPGFYSNQPQHF.

As DNA, the CDR3 is TGTGCCAGCAGCTTACTGCAACAGACCAGCACAGATACGCAGTATTTT. This codes for CASSLLQQTSTDTQYF. This chain links TRBV7-9 with TRBJ2-3; D unresolved. The germline V gene encodes CDR1 SEHNR and CDR2 FQNEAQ (reference sequence). V lost 2 bases, J lost 0 bases, and 12 bases lay in between. The CDR3 runs 16 residues.

The chain recombines TRBV30 with TRBJ2-3; 13 bases match TRBD2. Germline lookup yields CDR1 GTSNPN and CDR2 SVGIG (reference sequence). J lost 8 bases, V lost 3 bases, and 5 bases had no gene match. The CDR3 consists of 14 residues. For the CDR3, the DNA is TGTGCCTGGAGACTAGCGGGGGGGCCGCGTACGCAGTATTTT. Translated: CAWRLAGGPRTQYF. The variable domain in full, completed from reference TRBV30 and TRBJ2-3, reads SQTIHQWPATLVQPVGSPLSLECTVEGTSNPNLYWYRQAAGRGLQLLFYSVGIGQISSEVPQNLSASRPQDRQFILSSKKLLLSDSGFYLCAWRLAGGPRTQYFGPGTRLTVL.

The genes are TRBV21-1 and TRBJ1-4. TRBV21-1 corresponds to a pseudogene. This CDR3 region has 16 residues. The CDR3 DNA is TGTGCCAGCAGCCACCTACGGAATGCAACTAATGAAAAACTGTTTTTT. Translating it yields CASSHLRNATNEKLFF.